This entry describes one T cell receptor beta chain. Its specificity is unknown. The germline V gene has CDR1 SGHRS and CDR2 YFSETQ. CDR3 size: 15 residues. Between the trimmed V and J ends, which lost 1 base and 8 bases, there was a span of 18 bases. These data are taken from a study of vaccination effects on CD4 cells after COVID-19. Study-wide results and limits: Infection-derived and vaccine-derived clones contracted markedly late after vaccination.

In the ViraFEST assay, antigen-specific CD4+ clonotypes were identified by expansion after peptide-pool stimulation. Cultured cells yielded isolated CD4+ T cells after 10 days. The healthy vaccine recipients, who had no prior SARS-CoV-2 infection, showed negative nucleocapsid antibodies. Generated by immunoSEQ multiplex PCR, the TCRdb table keeps only in-frame clones and is missing some. This sample yields approximately 23,000 clones, of which under 75% are seen a single time; about an eighth belongs to the top ten. This rearrangement joins TRBV5-1 to TRBJ1-2, with unresolved D. The specimen comprised CD4+ T cells from PBMCs cultured with HCoV-OC43 spike peptides, sampled before COVID-19 vaccination. Stated subset: HCoV-OC43 spike overlapping peptide pool stimulation. This TCR derives from a human donor who received a COVID-19 vaccine. CDR3 DNA sequence: TGCGCCAGCAGCTTGATCGCGGTGGAGTCGTTCGGCTACACCTTC. Translating gives CASSLIAVESFGYTF.